This T cell receptor (beta chain) was sequenced for a study of shared clonotypes between healthy human individuals. This CDR3 is built from 14 residues. Per germline, CDR1 PRHDT and CDR2 FYEKMQ (reference sequence). Losses at the gene ends were 7 bases for V and 11 bases for J; bases not matched to a gene: 16. Assay: immunoSEQ multiplex PCR; the TCRdb copy retains only in-frame clones and omits some. The sample comprises about 1.9 million clones, just over 90% of which are singletons, and approximately 1.7% rests with the top ten. The naive CD8 subset, CD45RO-negative cells positively selected for CCR7, excluded terminally differentiated effector memory CD45RA+ cells.

Material: naive CD8+ T cells from PBMCs. The receptor's source is a man aged 18 to 29 in good health. Some clones in this sample may be carry-over from other donors' samples. The chain couples TRBV13 to TRBJ1-1; 7 bases line up with TRBD1. As DNA, the CDR3 is TGTGCCAGCATCGTCCAGGGCAGGGGGTCTCCCGCTTTCTTT. This translates into CASIVQGRGSPAFF.